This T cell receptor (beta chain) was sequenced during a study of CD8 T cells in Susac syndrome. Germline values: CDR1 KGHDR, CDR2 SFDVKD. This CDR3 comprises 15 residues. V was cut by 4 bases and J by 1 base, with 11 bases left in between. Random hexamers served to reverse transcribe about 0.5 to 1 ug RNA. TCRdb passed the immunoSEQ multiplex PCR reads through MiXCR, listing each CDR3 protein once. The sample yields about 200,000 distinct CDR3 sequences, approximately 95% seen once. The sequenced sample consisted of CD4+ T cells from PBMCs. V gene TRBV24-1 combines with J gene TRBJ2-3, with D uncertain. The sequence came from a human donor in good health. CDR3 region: CATSETSKGTDTQYF. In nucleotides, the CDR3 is TGTGCCACCAGTGAAACGAGTAAGGGCACAGATACGCAGTATTTT.